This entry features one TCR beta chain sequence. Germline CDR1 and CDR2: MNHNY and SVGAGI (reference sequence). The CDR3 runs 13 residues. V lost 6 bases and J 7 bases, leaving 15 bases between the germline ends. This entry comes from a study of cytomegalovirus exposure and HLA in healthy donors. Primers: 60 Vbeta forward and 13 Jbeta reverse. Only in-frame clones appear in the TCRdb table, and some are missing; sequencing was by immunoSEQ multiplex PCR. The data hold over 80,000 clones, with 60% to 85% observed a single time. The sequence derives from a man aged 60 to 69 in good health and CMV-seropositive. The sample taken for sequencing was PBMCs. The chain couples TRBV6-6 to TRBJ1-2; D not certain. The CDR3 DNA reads TGTGCCAGCAGAGAAAGCGCTGTGGTTGGCTACACCTTC. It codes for CASRESAVVGYTF.